The 32 T cell receptor beta chains below all came from one sample that was sequenced in a study of naive and memory T cell subsets (dated by TCRdb to about 2017). Library generation was performed with 5' RACE. Instrument used: Illumina MiSeq. Four rounds of PCR, run with the SP2 primer together with nested alpha and beta constant region primers, were used to amplify the ligated cDNA. The public reads were reprocessed in TCRdb via fastp at Q25 and MiXCR, keeping in-frame beta chains. All rows with the same CDR3 protein become a single entry with the most common DNA and genes. The sample table shows roughly 30,000 distinct CDR3 sequences, and about a sixth are seen once. Of the sample, about 2.4% is held by the ten largest clones. The study described a robust, sensitive protocol for amplifying, sequencing and analyzing TCRs, using 3' ligation of a UMI-containing oligonucleotide to TCR cDNA. The receptors were gathered from a female donor in good health.

The gene calls are TRBV5-1 and TRBJ2-3, with D possibly being TRBD1 (5 bases). Looked up from germline, CDR1 is SGHRS and CDR2 is YFSETQ. The CDR3 is made up of 15 amino acids. V was trimmed by 1 base and J by 3 bases, leaving 12 bases between them. The CDR3: CASSLPRDGTDTQYF. CDR3 nucleotides: TGCGCCAGCAGCTTGCCCAGGGATGGTACAGATACGCAGTATTTT.

This clonotype rates as medium-sized (0.01 to 0.1%). The J gene is TRBJ2-5, the V gene TRBV29-1, with 7 bases matching TRBD2. This CDR3 spans 15 amino acids. The ends lost 1 base at V and 3 bases at J; junction bases unmatched: 8. From germline, CDR1 is SQVTM and CDR2 ANQGSEA. As DNA, the CDR3 is TGCAGCGTTGAAGGGGGGAGGGGTTGGGAAGAGACCCAGTACTTC. This sequence encodes CSVEGGRGWEETQYF.

In this sample, this clonotype turned up many times. The rearrangement uses TRBV6-5 and TRBJ2-2, with D perhaps TRBD2 (6 bases). Deletions cut 4 bases from V and 1 base from J, with 10 bases between. Per germline, CDR1 MNHEY and CDR2 SVGAGI. CDR3 size: 15 residues. The CDR3 protein is CASSLEGGNTGELFF. For the CDR3, the DNA is TGTGCCAGCAGTTTGGAGGGAGGGAACACCGGGGAGCTGTTTTTT.

The genes are TRBV7-2 and TRBJ2-1; TRBD2 is a possible D gene (5 bases). V gave up 5 bases and J gave up 4 bases, with 12 bases separating them. The CDR3 covers 14 residues. The germline CDR1 and CDR2 sequences are SGHTA and FQGNSA. CDR3 residues: CASSTRTAYNEQFF. CDR3 DNA: TGTGCCAGCAGCACCCGGACTGCTTACAATGAGCAGTTCTTC.

In its sample, this clonotype was seen many times. The chain combines TRBV20-1 with TRBJ2-3; perhaps D is TRBD1 or TRBD2 (6 bases each). Trimming took off 2 bases at V and 5 bases at J, with 14 bases between the two ends. CDR1 DFQATT and CDR2 SNEGSKA come from the germline V gene (reference sequence). The CDR3 spans 14 residues. The DNA for the CDR3 is TGCAGTGCTAGAATCTGGGGGGCGGTAGATACGCAGTATTTT. Protein: CSARIWGAVDTQYF.

The CDR3 protein is CASKVAGSPNEQFF. CDR3 in DNA: TGTGCCAGCAAAGTAGCGGGGTCACCCAATGAGCAGTTCTTC. The chain couples TRBV12-3 or TRBV12-4 to TRBJ2-1; 8 bases map to TRBD2. The CDR3 totals 14 residues. J lost 6 bases, V lost 7 bases, and 8 bases had no gene match.

This clonotype was seen more than once but under ten times. The chain recombines TRBV6-5 with TRBJ1-2, with a tentative D call TRBD1 (5 bases). V lost 5 bases and J 8 bases, leaving 24 bases between the germline ends. The CDR3 length is 16 residues. Germline V gene data show CDR1 as MNHEY and CDR2 as SVGAGI. The DNA for the CDR3 is TGTGCCAGCAGTCTAACCCCGGGACTCCCTACGCAGGGCTACACCTTC. Its translation: CASSLTPGLPTQGYTF.

About this clonotype: In this CDR3 the conserved last residue, phenylalanine or tryptophan, is missing, so a read error is likely. The gene calls are TRBV10-3 and TRBJ1-6; D ambiguous. Germline-derived CDR1 and CDR2 are ENHRY and SYGVKD. This CDR3 contains 15 residues. V lost 3 bases, J lost 5 bases, and 11 bases lay in between. Written as DNA, the CDR3 is TGTGCCATCAGTGACGAGTTACAGAATAATTCACCCCTCCACCTT. This sequence encodes CAISDELQNNSPLHL.

The chain couples TRBV7-6 to TRBJ1-4, with D possibly matching TRBD1 (6 bases). Germline CDR1 and CDR2: SGHVS and FNYEAQ. Deletions cut 5 bases from V and 13 bases from J, with 11 bases between. The CDR3 consists of 11 residues. CDR3 nucleotides: TGTGCCAGCAGCCGTGGGGGCCCACTGTTTTTT. It encodes CASSRGGPLFF.

This clonotype was found many times. Here the CDR3 reads CATSRDLVTTWEQYF. The CDR3 DNA reads as TGTGCCACCAGCAGAGATTTGGTTACTACTTGGGAGCAGTACTTC. The chain links TRBV15 to TRBJ2-7; D unresolved. The V and J ends lost 0 bases and 7 bases respectively, with 16 bases between them. The CDR3 spans 15 residues. Per germline, CDR1 LNHNV and CDR2 YYDKDF (reference sequence).

This clonotype is judged medium-sized. The J gene is TRBJ2-1, the V gene TRBV6-4; D gene ambiguous. The ends were cut back, 1 base at V and 6 bases at J, with 10 bases in the middle. Germline lookup yields CDR1 MRHNA and CDR2 SNTAGT. The CDR3 sequence is 14 residues long. The CDR3 nucleotides are TGTGCCAGCAGTGACTTAGACGGCGGCAATGAGCAGTTCTTC. Its protein is CASSDLDGGNEQFF.

This chain joins TRBV6-5 and TRBJ2-5, with 9 bases identical to TRBD2. CDR1 MNHEY and CDR2 SVGAGI come from the germline V gene. This CDR3 is built from 14 residues. Unmatched junction bases numbered 8, after V lost 6 bases and J lost 6 bases. CDR3 nucleotides: TGTGCCAGCAGCTCCACCCTAGCGGGGCAGACCCAGTACTTC. Protein: CASSSTLAGQTQYF.

This clonotype was seen many times. The genes are TRBV6-5 and TRBJ2-5, with a possible D match to TRBD2 (6 bases). The CDR3 has 14 residues. Trimming took 5 bases from V and 1 from J, leaving 11 bases between them. CDR1 is MNHEY and CDR2 is SVGAGI in the germline V gene. Written as DNA, the CDR3 is TGTGCCAGCAGTGCGGGACCAACCCAAGAGACCCAGTACTTC. The encoded protein is CASSAGPTQETQYF.

This rearrangement joins TRBV18 to TRBJ2-4, with D tentatively TRBD1 (6 bases). The CDR3 is 13 amino acids. Looked up from germline, CDR1 is KGHSH and CDR2 is LQKENI. Trimming shortened V by 2 bases and J by 6 bases, and 8 bases separated the two germline ends. The CDR3 nucleotides are TGTGCCAGCTCACCAGGGGGCCCAAACATTCAGTACTTC. It specifies CASSPGGPNIQYF. Filled out from reference TRBV18 and TRBJ2-4, the complete variable domain reads NAGVMQNPRHLVRRRGQEARLRCSPMKGHSHVYWYRQLPEEGLKFMVYLQKENIIDESGMPKERFSAEFPKEGPSILRIQQVVRGDSAAYFCASSPGGPNIQYFGAGTRLSVL.

The chain recombines TRBV7-6 with TRBJ2-5, with 7 bases aligning to TRBD2. Looked up from germline, CDR1 is SGHVS and CDR2 is FNYEAQ. This CDR3 comprises 13 residues. The ends lost 9 bases at V and 2 bases at J; junction bases unmatched: 6. The CDR3 spells CASRGGSQETQYF. In DNA, the CDR3 is TGTGCCAGTCGCGGGGGTTCGCAAGAGACCCAGTACTTC. Supplemented by reference TRBV7-6 and TRBJ2-5, the full variable domain reads GAGVSQSPRYKVTKRGQDVALRCDPISGHVSLYWYRQALGQGPEFLTYFNYEAQQDKSGLPNDRFSAERPEGSISTLTIQRTEQRDSAMYRCASRGGSQETQYFGPGTRLLVL.

Many counts were recorded for this clonotype. The chain has TRBV7-9 and TRBJ2-4, with 8 bases aligning to TRBD2. Losses at the gene ends were 6 bases for V and 5 bases for J; bases not matched to a gene: 9. Per germline, CDR1 SEHNR and CDR2 FQNEAQ (reference sequence). CDR3 length: 15 residues. The CDR3 here is CASRISGGIENIQYF. The DNA for the CDR3 is TGTGCCAGCAGGATAAGCGGGGGTATTGAAAACATTCAGTACTTC.

This clonotype was seen a handful of times. The J gene is TRBJ1-1, the V gene TRBV12-3 or TRBV12-4, with D perhaps TRBD1 (6 bases). The ends were cut back, 3 bases at V and 5 bases at J, with 10 bases in the middle. This CDR3 is built from 13 residues. The DNA for the CDR3 is TGTGCCAGCAGTTTGGGGGCGGGAACTGAAGCTTTCTTT. This encodes CASSLGAGTEAFF.

The V call is TRBV10-2, the J call TRBJ2-3; perhaps TRBD2 as D (6 bases). V shed 6 bases and J shed 2 bases, with 21 bases lying between them. The CDR3 is 17 residues long. CDR1 is WSHSY, CDR2 SAAADI, per germline. CDR3 coding DNA: TGCGCCAGCAGCCCCAAAGGGACGGGGGACCTCACAGATACGCAGTATTTT. Protein: CASSPKGTGDLTDTQYF.

This clonotype is labeled medium-sized. The chain couples TRBV20-1 to TRBJ2-1; 11 nucleotides agree with TRBD2. The CDR3 runs 16 residues. V shed 4 bases, J shed 7 bases, and the junction held 12 bases outside the gene matches. The V gene's germline CDR1 is DFQATT and CDR2 SNEGSKA (reference sequence). This CDR3 is CSAINILAGAGNEQFF. Written as DNA, the CDR3 is TGCAGTGCTATCAACATACTAGCGGGGGCGGGAAATGAGCAGTTCTTC.

A single count supports this clonotype. The V gene is TRBV2, the J gene TRBJ2-5; 8 nucleotides align to TRBD2. In germline, CDR1 is SNHLY, CDR2 FYNNEI. This CDR3 region has 16 residues. V lost 7 bases, J lost 1 base, and 11 bases stayed unmatched. CDR3 DNA: TGTGCCAGCAACCCGTTAGGCGGGGGGCCCCAAGAGACCCAGTACTTC. It codes for CASNPLGGGPQETQYF.

Only a few counts were recorded for this clonotype. The chain recombines TRBV10-3 with TRBJ2-4; D unclear. The germline V gene encodes CDR1 ENHRY and CDR2 SYGVKD. There are 16 residues in the CDR3. Trimming removed 3 bases from V and 0 bases from J, with 12 bases in between. The CDR3 loop reads CAISDRPPSAKNIQYF. In DNA, the CDR3 is TGTGCCATCAGTGACCGGCCACCCTCAGCCAAAAACATTCAGTACTTC.

This clonotype was observed a few times. The chain couples TRBV7-9 to TRBJ1-6; maybe TRBD1 (6 bases). Germline V gene data show CDR1 as SEHNR and CDR2 as FQNEAQ (reference sequence). Trimming left V 0 bases short and J 10 bases short, with 19 bases between. The CDR3 contains 17 residues. The CDR3 region has the DNA TGTGCCAGCAGCTTAGCCCTCCCCGGGGAGGGGGGATCACCCCTCCACTTT. This sequence encodes CASSLALPGEGGSPLHF.

The chain links TRBV25-1 to TRBJ2-7; D is undetermined. The CDR3 extends over 10 amino acids. Trimming pared 7 bases from V and 7 bases from J, leaving 8 bases between. CDR1 and CDR2 (germline): MGHDK, SYGVNS. CDR3 sequence (DNA): TGTGCCAGCAAAGGTTCTGAGCAGTACTTC. Residues: CASKGSEQYF.

This clonotype was observed a handful of times. This chain links TRBV29-1 with TRBJ2-7, with D perhaps TRBD1 (6 bases). The germline V gene encodes CDR1 SQVTM and CDR2 ANQGSEA. This CDR3 is 15 amino acids long. Trimming pared 2 bases from V and 6 bases from J, leaving 20 bases between. The CDR3 protein is CSVEYSRRGVREQYF. Here the CDR3 DNA reads TGCAGCGTTGAATACAGCCGCAGGGGAGTTCGCGAGCAGTACTTC.

The rearrangement joins TRBV12-3 or TRBV12-4 to TRBJ2-1; 11 bases align to TRBD2. The CDR3 has 15 amino acids. V lost 2 bases and J lost 3; bases outside the gene matches: 0. Here the CDR3 reads CASSLTSGGYNEQFF. CDR3 sequence (DNA): TGTGCCAGCAGTTTAACTAGCGGGGGCTACAATGAGCAGTTCTTC.

At least ten counts were recorded for this clonotype. The chain uses TRBV12-3 or TRBV12-4 and TRBJ2-3, with D possibly called TRBD1 or TRBD2 (6 bases each). The CDR3 runs to 16 residues. The V gene lost 3 bases and the J gene lost 1 base, with 14 bases spanning the gap. CDR3 sequence: CASSLGQGGRTDTQYF. The CDR3 nucleotides are TGTGCCAGCAGTTTGGGACAAGGGGGGCGCACAGATACGCAGTATTTT.

The gene calls are TRBV20-1 and TRBJ2-1, with TRBD2 identical over 16 bases. V was clipped by 5 bases and J by 11 bases; unmatched bases: 9. CDR1 and CDR2 from the germline V gene are DFQATT and SNEGSKA (reference sequence). This CDR3 spans 15 amino acids. In nucleotides, the CDR3 is TGCAGTGCTGTCGACGGGACTAGCGGGGGGGCACAGCAGTTCTTC. Translating gives CSAVDGTSGGAQQFF.

This rearrangement joins TRBV20-1 to TRBJ1-1; D might be TRBD1 (5 bases). This CDR3 contains 19 residues. Per germline, CDR1 DFQATT and CDR2 SNEGSKA (reference sequence). Trimming left V 3 bases short and J 0 bases short, with 26 bases between. The CDR3 nucleotides read TGCAGTGCTAGCCCAACCGAGGGACCCAGATTTAACATGAACACTGAAGCTTTCTTT. This encodes CSASPTEGPRFNMNTEAFF.

The CDR3 DNA follows: TGTGCCAGCAGCGTAGCTGACGGGGTAGCGGGGGGGCGCACAGATACGCAGTATTTT. This codes for CASSVADGVAGGRTDTQYF. The chain carries TRBV9 and TRBJ2-3; 11 bases line up with TRBD2. Trimming took 0 bases from V and 1 from J; bases not matched to a gene: 10. CDR1 is SGDLS and CDR2 is YYNGEE in the germline V gene. This CDR3 has 19 amino acids.

This clonotype was seen many times. The rearrangement uses TRBV3-1 and TRBJ2-3; possible D gene TRBD2, 6 bases. Germline V gives CDR1 LGHDT, CDR2 YNNKEL (reference sequence). V dropped 3 bases and J dropped 6 bases, with 13 bases sitting between them. This CDR3 region has 14 residues. In DNA, the CDR3 is TGTGCCAGCAGCCAGGTGATCAGCGGGGATACGCAGTATTTT. Residues: CASSQVISGDTQYF.

This clonotype was counted many times. V gene TRBV29-1 combines with J gene TRBJ2-7; D may be TRBD1 (6 bases). Trimming pared 4 bases from V and 7 bases from J, leaving 14 bases between. Germline lookup yields CDR1 SQVTM and CDR2 ANQGSEA. CDR3 length: 12 amino acids. In DNA form, the CDR3 reads TGCAGCGTTGGCCCAGGGGTCGGGGAGCAGTACTTC. This codes for CSVGPGVGEQYF.

This clonotype is medium-sized (0.01 to 0.1%) within its sample. The V call is TRBV11-2, the J call TRBJ1-4, with TRBD1 matching over 8 bases. J gave up 11 bases and V 5 bases, and 10 bases lay outside the gene matches. The CDR3 has 14 amino acids. Germline V CDR1 and CDR2: SGHAT, FQNNGV. CDR3 nucleotides: TGTGCCAGCAGCCCAACCGCGACAGGGGAGAAACTGTTTTTT. Translating gives CASSPTATGEKLFF. Using reference TRBV11-2 and TRBJ1-4 for the parts outside the CDR3, the full variable domain is EAGVAQSPRYKIIEKRQSVAFWCNPISGHATLYWYQQILGQGPKLLIQFQNNGVVDDSQLPKDRFSAERLKGVDSTLKIQPAKLEDSAVYLCASSPTATGEKLFFGSGTQLSVL.